These 5 T cell receptor beta chains came from one sample sequenced in a study of T cells in Graves' hyperthyroidism and ophthalmopathy. The investigators amplified TCR beta CDR3 regions from RNA transcripts. The study used the HTBI primer set for a first-round RT-PCR of the TCR CDR3. TCRdb itself ran the multiplex PCR reads through MiXCR, one entry per CDR3 protein. The sample comprises around 600,000 distinct CDR3 sequences, around 13% of which are singletons, and around 12% rests with the top ten. The sequencing sample was made of blood. The receptors shown here come from a woman in her 50s with Graves' ophthalmopathy.

The J gene is TRBJ2-3, the V gene TRBV11-2; TRBD1 matches at 9 bases. This CDR3 has 17 amino acids. V lost 4 bases to trimming and J lost 3 bases; unmatched junction nucleotides: 11. Germline V gene sequence: CDR1 SGHAT, CDR2 FQNNGV. CDR3 residues: CASSSTGTGRGTDTQYF. DNA for the CDR3: TGTGCCAGCAGCTCAACCGGGACAGGGAGGGGGACAGATACGCAGTATTTT.

This clonotype was counted at least ten times. This chain joins TRBV30 and TRBJ1-1; D uncertain. V was trimmed by 3 bases and J by 1 base, leaving 9 bases between them. The germline V gene has CDR1 GTSNPN and CDR2 SVGIG (reference sequence). The CDR3 runs to 13 residues. The CDR3 loop is CAWSLNWNTEAFF. The CDR3 region has the DNA TGTGCCTGGAGCCTCAATTGGAACACTGAAGCTTTCTTT.

This clonotype was observed many times. In DNA form, the CDR3 reads TGCGCCAGCAGCTTGGAACGGTCACAGGGCATTAGCTCCTACAATGAGCAGTTCTTC. It is translated as CASSLERSQGISSYNEQFF. The gene calls are TRBV5-1 and TRBJ2-1; D perhaps matches TRBD1 (6 bases). This CDR3 spans 19 amino acids. Trimming took off 0 bases at V and 0 bases at J, with 19 bases between the two ends. Germline CDR1 is SGHRS and CDR2 is YFSETQ.

The chain joins TRBV4-2 to TRBJ1-2, with a weak D call TRBD1 (6 bases). Germline V gene data show CDR1 as LGHNA and CDR2 as YNFKEQ. There are 16 residues in the CDR3. V dropped 0 bases and J dropped 3 bases, with 14 bases sitting between them. For the CDR3, the DNA is TGTGCCAGCAGCCAAGATAAGAACAGGGAAGACTATGGCTACACCTTC. Amino acids: CASSQDKNREDYGYTF.

The chain is built from TRBV5-5 and TRBJ1-2; TRBD1 matches at 7 bases. CDR1 and CDR2 (germline): SGHKS, YYEKEE (reference sequence). CDR3 length: 14 residues. Trimming removed 4 bases from V and 5 bases from J; junction bases left unmatched: 8. In DNA form, the CDR3 reads TGTGCCAGCAGCATTGCAGGGGGGGAATATGGCTACACCTTC. Its protein product is CASSIAGGEYGYTF.